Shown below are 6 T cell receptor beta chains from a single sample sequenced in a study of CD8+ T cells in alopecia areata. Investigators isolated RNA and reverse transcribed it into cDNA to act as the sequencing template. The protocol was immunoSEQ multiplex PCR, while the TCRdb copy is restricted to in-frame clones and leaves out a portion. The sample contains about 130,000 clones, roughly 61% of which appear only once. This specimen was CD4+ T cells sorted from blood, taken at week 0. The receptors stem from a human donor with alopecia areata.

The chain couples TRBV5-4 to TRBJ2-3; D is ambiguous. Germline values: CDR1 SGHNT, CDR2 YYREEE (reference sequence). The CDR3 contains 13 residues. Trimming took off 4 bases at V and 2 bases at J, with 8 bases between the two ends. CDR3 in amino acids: CASSDFNTDTQYF. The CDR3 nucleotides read TGTGCCAGCAGCGACTTCAACACAGATACGCAGTATTTT.

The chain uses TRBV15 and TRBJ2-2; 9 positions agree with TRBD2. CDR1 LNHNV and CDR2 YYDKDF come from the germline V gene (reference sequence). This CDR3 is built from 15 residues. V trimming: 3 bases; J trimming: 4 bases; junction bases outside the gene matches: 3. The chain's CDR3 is CATSRTSGSTGELFF. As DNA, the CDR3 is TGTGCCACCAGCAGGACTAGCGGAAGCACCGGGGAGCTGTTTTTT. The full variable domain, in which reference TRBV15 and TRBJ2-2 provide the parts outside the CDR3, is DAMVIQNPRYQVTQFGKPVTLSCSQTLNHNVMYWYQQKSSQAPKLLFHYYDKDFNNEADTPDNFQSRRPNTSFCFLDIRSPGLGDTAMYLCATSRTSGSTGELFFGEGSRLTVL.

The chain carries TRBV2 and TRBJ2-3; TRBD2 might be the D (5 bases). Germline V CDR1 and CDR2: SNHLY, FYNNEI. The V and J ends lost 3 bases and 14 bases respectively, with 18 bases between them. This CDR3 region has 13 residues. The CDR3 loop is CASSEVWEVARYF. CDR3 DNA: TGTGCCAGCAGTGAGGTGTGGGAAGTAGCGAGGTATTTT.

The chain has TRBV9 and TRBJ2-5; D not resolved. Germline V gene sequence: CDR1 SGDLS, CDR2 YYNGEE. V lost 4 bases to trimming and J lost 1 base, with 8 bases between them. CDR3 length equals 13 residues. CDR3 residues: CASSRAGQETQYF. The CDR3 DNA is TGTGCCAGCAGCAGGGCAGGCCAAGAGACCCAGTACTTC. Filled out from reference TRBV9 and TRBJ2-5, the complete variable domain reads DSGVTQTPKHLITATGQRVTLRCSPRSGDLSVYWYQQSLDQGLQFLIQYYNGEERAKGNILERFSAQQFPDLHSELNLSSLELGDSALYFCASSRAGQETQYFGPGTRLLVL.

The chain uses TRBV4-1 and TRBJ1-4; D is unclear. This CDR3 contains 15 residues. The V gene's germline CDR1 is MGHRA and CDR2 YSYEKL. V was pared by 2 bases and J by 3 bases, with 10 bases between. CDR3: CASSQMNGPNEKLFF. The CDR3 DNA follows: TGCGCCAGCAGCCAAATGAACGGACCTAATGAAAAACTGTTTTTT.

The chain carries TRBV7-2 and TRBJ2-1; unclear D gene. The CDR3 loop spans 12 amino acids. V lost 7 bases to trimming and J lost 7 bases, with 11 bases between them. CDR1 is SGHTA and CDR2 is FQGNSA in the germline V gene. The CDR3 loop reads CASTSERNEQFF. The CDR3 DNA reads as TGTGCCAGCACCTCCGAACGGAATGAGCAGTTCTTC.